A selection of T cell receptor beta chains follows, all from one sample in a study of OX40 agonist ivuxolimab in advanced cancers. The data were produced by immunoSEQ multiplex PCR, yet TCRdb's version contains in-frame clones alone and is incomplete. The repertoire consists of about 45,000 clones, with roughly 92% occurring once and the leading ten covering roughly 15%. Source: CD4+ or CD8+ T cells sorted from blood, taken in a trial of the OX40 agonist ivuxolimab. These receptor sequences come from an adult with an advanced solid tumor such as melanoma, head and neck, liver or kidney cancer. CDR3s include the opening cysteine and the closing phenylalanine or tryptophan. The D gene is left open where the match is weak. Not all rows give a size; the values are once, few, many and, for expanded clones, a class.

j_call	cdr3_length	v_call	clone_size	d_call	cdr3_aa	cdr3_nt
TRBJ2-7	13	TRBV19	.	.	CASSMNSRGEQYF	TGTGCCAGTAGTATGAATAGCAGGGGCGAGCAGTACTTC
TRBJ1-5	16	TRBV2	.	.	CASSTGTPTSHQPQHF	TGTGCCAGCAGCACCGGGACTCCCACGTCCCATCAGCCCCAGCATTTT
TRBJ1-2	13	TRBV6-1	once	TRBD1	CATATGTGGGYTF	TGTGCCACCGCGACCGGGACAGGGGGTGGCTACACCTTC
TRBJ2-7	13	TRBV14	.	.	CASSPLTGYEQYF	TGTGCCAGCAGCCCACTCACGGGGTACGAGCAGTACTTC
TRBJ2-7	17	TRBV28	.	TRBD2	CASSSPRTSGNTYEQYF	TGTGCCAGCAGTTCACCACGTACTAGCGGGAACACCTACGAGCAGTACTTC
TRBJ1-5	18	TRBV4-1	.	TRBD1	CASSQEPQGVYSNQPQHF	TGCGCCAGCAGCCAGGAACCGCAGGGGGTTTATAGCAATCAGCCCCAGCATTTT
TRBJ2-7	14	TRBV4-3	.	.	CASSQLTGTYEQYF	TGCGCCAGCAGCCAATTAACAGGGACCTACGAGCAGTACTTC
TRBJ2-1	15	TRBV4-1	.	.	CASSEPDQTYNEQFF	TGCGCCAGCAGCGAACCGGACCAAACCTACAATGAGCAGTTCTTC
TRBJ2-5	16	TRBV4-1	.	TRBD1	CASSRSGTGWQETQYF	TGCGCCAGCAGCCGCTCCGGGACAGGGTGGCAAGAGACCCAGTACTTC
TRBJ2-7	14	TRBV19	.	.	CASSWGLGSYEQYF	TGTGCCAGTAGTTGGGGGCTAGGCTCCTACGAGCAGTACTTC
TRBJ2-2	15	TRBV11-2	.	.	CASSLDLVNTGELFF	TGTGCCAGCAGCTTAGATCTGGTTAACACCGGGGAGCTGTTTTTT
TRBJ1-1	11	TRBV19	.	.	CASSMGQEAFF	TGTGCCAGTAGTATGGGGCAGGAAGCTTTCTTT
TRBJ2-1	15	TRBV19	.	TRBD2	CASATSGYSYNEQFF	TGTGCCAGCGCCACTAGCGGGTACTCCTACAATGAGCAGTTCTTC
TRBJ2-7	16	TRBV5-1	.	TRBD2	CASSSGTRWGTYEQYF	TGCGCCAGCAGCTCCGGGACTAGGTGGGGGACCTACGAGCAGTACTTC
TRBJ2-1	14	TRBV27	.	TRBD1	CASSLGTGQNEQFF	TGTGCCAGCAGTCTAGGGACAGGTCAGAATGAGCAGTTCTTC
TRBJ2-3	14	TRBV7-6	once	.	CASSLNPSTDTQYF	TGTGCCAGCAGCTTAAATCCTAGCACAGATACGCAGTATTTT
TRBJ2-3	16	TRBV4-3	once	.	CASSQGFGPGGDTQYF	TGCGCCAGCAGCCAGGGGTTCGGTCCTGGGGGAGATACGCAGTATTTT
TRBJ2-3	14	TRBV29-1	.	.	CSLSLALPTDTQYF	TGCAGCTTATCGCTAGCGCTCCCTACAGATACGCAGTATTTT
TRBJ2-7	13	TRBV27	.	.	CASSSPLAFEQYF	TGTGCCAGCAGTTCCCCTCTAGCGTTCGAGCAGTACTTC
TRBJ2-7	14	TRBV5-4	.	TRBD1	CASSFGTGAYEQYF	TGTGCCAGCAGCTTCGGGACAGGAGCCTACGAGCAGTACTTC
TRBJ1-1	16	TRBV4-3	.	.	CASSQDRVGKNTEAFF	TGCGCCAGCAGCCAAGATAGAGTCGGGAAGAACACTGAAGCTTTCTTT
TRBJ2-5	15	TRBV19	.	TRBD1	CATQGQGFSSETQYF	TGTGCCACCCAGGGACAGGGGTTCTCGTCAGAGACCCAGTACTTC
TRBJ2-5	17	TRBV19	.	TRBD1	CASSIGSTGWTVETQYF	TGTGCCAGTAGTATAGGGTCGACAGGGTGGACGGTAGAGACCCAGTACTTC
TRBJ1-2	11	TRBV6-1	few	.	CASRLQTGYTF	TGTGCCAGCAGACTACAGACTGGCTACACCTTC
TRBJ2-1	16	TRBV2	.	.	CASSVEVVTSYNEQFF	TGTGCCAGCAGTGTGGAAGTCGTGACCTCCTACAATGAGCAGTTCTTC
TRBJ1-2	17	TRBV7-2	.	TRBD1	CASSKGQGARLNYGYTF	TGTGCCAGCAGCAAGGGACAGGGGGCCAGACTTAACTATGGCTACACCTTC
TRBJ2-7	14	TRBV19	few	TRBD2	CASSPSGKDYEQYF	TGTGCCAGTAGTCCTAGCGGGAAAGACTACGAGCAGTACTTC
TRBJ2-5	13	TRBV11-2	once	TRBD2	CASSPGGQETQYF	TGTGCCAGCAGCCCGGGGGGGCAGGAGACCCAGTACTTC
TRBJ2-1	15	TRBV28	.	TRBD2	CASSTTSGRVDEQFF	TGTGCCAGCAGTACTACTAGCGGGCGGGTCGATGAGCAGTTCTTC
TRBJ2-1	16	TRBV29-1	few	TRBD2	CSVATSGRTSYNEQFF	TGCAGCGTAGCTACTAGCGGGAGGACCTCCTACAATGAGCAGTTCTTC
TRBJ2-1	14	TRBV7-2	.	TRBD1	CASSKTGEHNEQFF	TGTGCCAGCAGTAAGACAGGGGAACACAATGAGCAGTTCTTC
TRBJ1-1	17	TRBV28	.	.	CASSLPPTGYLNTEAFF	TGTGCCAGCAGTTTACCTCCTACAGGGTACTTGAACACTGAAGCTTTCTTT
TRBJ2-1	15	TRBV7-2	.	.	CASSSTGSIYNEQFF	TGTGCCAGCAGCTCCACCGGGTCGATTTACAATGAGCAGTTCTTC
TRBJ1-4	17	TRBV6-8	.	TRBD1	CASRLQDRPNQNEKLFF	TGTGCCAGCAGGCTCCAGGACAGGCCGAACCAGAATGAAAAACTGTTTTTT
TRBJ2-3	16	TRBV9	medium-sized	.	CASSVGSGVSTDTQYF	TGTGCCAGCAGCGTAGGGTCAGGGGTCAGCACAGATACGCAGTATTTT
TRBJ2-7	15	TRBV7-2	.	TRBD2	CASSLAARELDEQYF	TGTGCCAGCAGCTTAGCTGCGCGGGAGCTCGACGAGCAGTACTTC
TRBJ2-2	13	TRBV6-5	.	.	CASSYAFPGELFF	TGTGCCAGCAGTTACGCATTCCCCGGGGAGCTGTTTTTT
TRBJ2-2	20	TRBV28	.	TRBD2	CASSFLGLAGEGSNTGELFF	TGTGCCAGCAGTTTCCTGGGACTAGCGGGAGAAGGGTCTAACACCGGGGAGCTGTTTTTT
TRBJ1-1	15	TRBV4-1	.	TRBD1	CASSQRTGVRTEAFF	TGCGCCAGCAGCCAGAGGACAGGGGTTCGGACTGAAGCTTTCTTT
TRBJ2-7	13	TRBV27	few	.	CASSLSTVGEQYF	TGTGCCAGCAGTTTATCGACGGTGGGCGAGCAGTACTTC
TRBJ1-2	13	TRBV28	.	.	CASSIDRTYGYTF	TGTGCCAGCAGTATAGACAGGACCTATGGCTACACCTTC
TRBJ2-5	14	TRBV6-4	.	.	CATKSWSAQETQYF	TGTGCCACTAAATCTTGGAGCGCACAAGAGACCCAGTACTTC
TRBJ1-2	9	TRBV6-1	.	.	CASRGGYTF	TGTGCCAGCAGGGGAGGCTACACCTTC
TRBJ2-7	15	TRBV10-3	.	TRBD1	CATYQPGTGSYEQYF	TGTGCCACCTATCAACCCGGGACAGGCTCCTACGAGCAGTACTTC
TRBJ2-3	15	TRBV4-1	.	.	CASSQEGRSTDTQYF	TGCGCCAGCAGCCAAGAGGGCCGGAGCACAGATACGCAGTATTTT
TRBJ1-4	15	TRBV28	once	.	CASSLYRDEREKLFF	TGTGCCAGCAGCCTATACAGGGACGAAAGAGAAAAACTGTTTTTT
TRBJ2-2	14	TRBV27	.	.	CASSFYADTGELFF	TGTGCCAGCAGTTTCTATGCCGACACCGGGGAGCTGTTTTTT